This T cell receptor (beta chain) was sequenced in a study of blood T cell repertoires in COVID-19. About the study: Samples representing acute and convalescent COVID-19 were sourced from the United States, Italy and Spain. PBMCs, B-cell-depleted T cells, or T cells were the source of the cDNA or gDNA that made up the material.

CDR1 and CDR2 from the germline V gene are MNHEY and SVGAGI. The CDR3 is 13 amino acids. The ends were cut back, 6 bases at V and 10 bases at J, with 13 bases in the middle. In the original analysis: Amplification with reference gene primers provided the estimates of nucleated cell counts. Using immunoSEQ multiplex PCR, the repertoire was profiled, and TCRdb retains in-frame clones only, with some absent. V and J calls plus clone size are reproduced from that table; the DNA served to infer D and trimming. The sample includes around 120,000 clones, more than 75% of them seen just once. Input material: peripheral blood. The sequence derives from a man aged 50 or older with active COVID-19. This rearrangement joins TRBV6-5 to TRBJ1-6; tentative D call: TRBD1 (5 bases). The CDR3 loop is CASRGAFGSPLHF. CDR3 sequence (DNA): TGTGCCAGCAGAGGGGCATTCGGCTCACCCCTCCACTTT.